A selection of T cell receptor beta chains follows, all from one sample in a study of cytomegalovirus exposure and HLA in healthy donors. Sequenced by immunoSEQ multiplex PCR; TCRdb stores in-frame clones only, minus some. The table lists approximately 150,000 clones, about 80% of them singletons. The sequencing input was PBMCs. These receptors were collected from a man between 18 and 35 years old in good health and CMV-seropositive. Each CDR3 is given with its conserved first and last residue. A D gene is named only where the DNA matches it firmly. Rows give clone size only sometimes, using once, few, many, or a class for an expanded clone.

j_call v_call d_call clone_size cdr3_aa cdr3_nt
TRBJ2-7 TRBV4-3 NA NA CASSQEAYSSYEQYF TGCGCCAGCAGCCAAGAGGCTTACAGCTCCTACGAGCAGTACTTC
TRBJ2-5 TRBV7-2 NA few CASSLGRETQYF TGTGCCAGCAGCTTAGGGAGGGAGACCCAGTACTTC
TRBJ2-3 TRBV6-5 NA NA CASSLSWGGTDTQYF TGTGCCAGCAGTTTGTCGTGGGGAGGCACAGATACGCAGTATTTT
TRBJ1-5 TRBV19 NA NA CASSIVLGGGSQPQHF TGTGCCAGTAGTATTGTCTTAGGAGGTGGGAGTCAGCCCCAGCATTTT
TRBJ2-1 TRBV30 NA NA CAWSVGSGDQNEQFF TGTGCCTGGAGTGTCGGCAGCGGAGATCAGAATGAGCAGTTCTTC
TRBJ2-3 TRBV15 TRBD1 NA CATSRGGDRATDTQYF TGTGCCACCAGCAGAGGGGGGGACAGGGCCACAGATACGCAGTATTTT
TRBJ2-7 TRBV2 NA NA CASRRIRDNSYEQYF TGTGCCAGCAGGAGAATCCGGGACAACTCCTACGAGCAGTACTTC
TRBJ2-2 TRBV2 TRBD1 NA CASSGGGQGNTGELFF TGTGCCAGCAGTGGGGGGGGACAGGGAAACACCGGGGAGCTGTTTTTT
TRBJ2-1 TRBV7-2 NA NA CASSSVRGRREQFF TGTGCCAGCAGCTCGGTTAGGGGAAGGCGTGAGCAGTTCTTC
TRBJ2-3 TRBV9 NA once CASSVGDSDTTDTQYF TGTGCCAGCAGCGTCGGGGACTCCGACACCACAGATACGCAGTATTTT
TRBJ2-1 TRBV6-1 NA NA CASSGLDNSSYNEQFF TGTGCCAGCAGTGGGTTGGACAATAGCTCCTACAATGAGCAGTTCTTC